Listed below are T cell receptor beta chains from one sample, sequenced in a study of blood T cell repertoires in COVID-19. Profiling relied on immunoSEQ multiplex PCR, and the TCRdb table lists in-frame clones only, not all of them. The sample lists hundreds of thousands of clones; more than 75% were seen once. The sequenced sample was PBMCs or T cells enriched from blood (not recorded which). These receptors were taken from a woman aged 25 to 45 who had recovered from COVID-19. Both conserved end residues are part of each CDR3. Each record gives: D gene, V gene, clone size, J gene, CDR3 DNA, CDR3 protein. The D gene is left open where the match is weak. Some rows mark clone size as missing; the rest say once, few, many or name a class of expanded clone.

TRBD1	TRBV5-1	NA	TRBJ1-4	TGCGCCAGCAGCTTACTCGGGACAGATGGTGAAAAACTGTTTTTT	CASSLLGTDGEKLFF
NA	TRBV15	NA	TRBJ2-7	TGTGCCACCAGCAGGGAGGGATGGGAGCAGTACTTC	CATSREGWEQYF
NA	TRBV9	NA	TRBJ1-1	TGTGCCAGCAGCGCCAGGGGATTGAACACTGAAGCTTTCTTT	CASSARGLNTEAFF
NA	TRBV24-1	NA	TRBJ2-1	TGTGCCACCAGTGACTCTCTGGGGCCATCTTCCAATGAGCAGTTCTTC	CATSDSLGPSSNEQFF
NA	TRBV27	NA	TRBJ1-5	TGTGCCAGCAGTATGGGAGGCAATCAGCCCCAGCATTTT	CASSMGGNQPQHF
NA	TRBV7-2	NA	TRBJ2-7	TGTGCCAGCAGCCCCGGGAGACGAATCTACGAGCAGTACTTC	CASSPGRRIYEQYF
NA	TRBV28	NA	TRBJ1-3	TGTGCCAGCAGTCCGGCCGGCGGGAGCTCTGGAAACACCATATATTTT	CASSPAGGSSGNTIYF
NA	TRBV15	once	TRBJ1-2	TGTGCCACCAGCCGCAACAGGGAACACTATGGCTACACCTTC	CATSRNREHYGYTF
NA	TRBV4-1	NA	TRBJ1-2	TGCGCCAGCAGCCAAGTTGTTGGCCCCCTCTATGGCTACACCTTC	CASSQVVGPLYGYTF
NA	TRBV19	NA	TRBJ1-1	TGTGCCAGCCTATCAGGAACTGAAGCTTTCTTT	CASLSGTEAFF
NA	TRBV2	NA	TRBJ1-6	TGTGCCAGCACTGAACAGTTTTATAATTCACCCCTCCACTTT	CASTEQFYNSPLHF
NA	TRBV3-1/TRBV3-2	NA	TRBJ1-3	TGTGCCAGCAGCCACAGGGGAAACACCATATATTTT	CASSHRGNTIYF
TRBD2	TRBV29-1	NA	TRBJ2-2	TGCAGCGTTGTGTGGACTAGCGGGGGGACCGGGGAGCTGTTTTTT	CSVVWTSGGTGELFF
NA	TRBV7-9	NA	TRBJ2-3	TGTGCCAGCAGCTTAGGGGGTAACAGGTATTCAGATACGCAGTATTTT	CASSLGGNRYSDTQYF
TRBD1	TRBV15	NA	TRBJ2-7	TGTGCCACCAGCAGAGATAGGGACAGGTCTGAGGAGCAGTACTTC	CATSRDRDRSEEQYF
NA	TRBV7-9	NA	TRBJ2-7	TGTGCCAGCAGCTTAGCGGTGGGACTCTACGAGCAGTACTTC	CASSLAVGLYEQYF
NA	TRBV7-2	NA	TRBJ2-7	TGTGCCAGCACCGCTTATGGGGGCAATGGATACGAGCAGTACTTC	CASTAYGGNGYEQYF
TRBD1	TRBV30	NA	TRBJ1-1	TGTGCCTGGGGACAGGGTGACACTGAAGCTTTCTTT	CAWGQGDTEAFF
TRBD1	TRBV19	NA	TRBJ1-6	TGTGCCAGTAGAACGGGACAGGGGTTTTCACCCCTCCACTTT	CASRTGQGFSPLHF
NA	TRBV30	NA	TRBJ1-3	TGTGCCTGGTCTCAGGGTCTCCTCTCTGGAAACACCATATATTTT	CAWSQGLLSGNTIYF
TRBD1	TRBV18	NA	TRBJ1-2	TGTGCCAGCTCACCCCTTCAGGGGGACAACACCTTC	CASSPLQGDNTF
TRBD1	TRBV11-3	NA	TRBJ2-1	TGTGCCAGCACATCAGTGGGACAGGGGGCCCATGAGCAGTTCTTC	CASTSVGQGAHEQFF
NA	TRBV11-2	NA	TRBJ2-7	TGTGCCAGCAGCATTAGAGGGCGGGACGGTTTCTACGAGCAGTACTTC	CASSIRGRDGFYEQYF
NA	TRBV6-6	NA	TRBJ2-3	TGTGCCAGCAGTGACCAGGACGGGGGTGCAGATACGCAGTATTTT	CASSDQDGGADTQYF
TRBD1	TRBV5-1	NA	TRBJ2-7	TGCGCCAGCAGCTTGGGACAGGGGCGAGGGGAGCAGTACTTC	CASSLGQGRGEQYF
NA	TRBV27	once	TRBJ1-3	TGTGCCAGCAGTTTGGGCACTAGCTCTGGAAACACCATATATTTT	CASSLGTSSGNTIYF
NA	TRBV27	NA	TRBJ2-7	TGTGCCAGCAGTACCAGGTCCCTTTACTACGAGCAGTACTTC	CASSTRSLYYEQYF
NA	TRBV5-1	once	TRBJ2-5	TGCGCCAGCAGCTCGGCAATTGAGGGAGAGACCCAGTACTTC	CASSSAIEGETQYF
TRBD2	TRBV6-5	NA	TRBJ2-3	TGTGCCAGCAGTTCGAGACTAGCGGGAGATCGGGATACGCAGTATTTT	CASSSRLAGDRDTQYF
TRBD1	TRBV7-9	NA	TRBJ1-5	TGTGCCAGCAGCCTCACAGGGGAGGAGCAGCCCCAGCATTTT	CASSLTGEEQPQHF
TRBD1	TRBV10-2	NA	TRBJ1-1	TGCGCCAGCGCGGGACAGCTGAACACTGAAGCTTTCTTT	CASAGQLNTEAFF
NA	TRBV7-9	few	TRBJ1-6	TGTGCCAGCAGCGAAGAGGCTTCACCCCTCCACTTT	CASSEEASPLHF
NA	TRBV29-1	NA	TRBJ2-7	TGCAGCGTTTCCTTGGCTAGCGTTTGGGAGCAGTACTTC	CSVSLASVWEQYF